This is a list of T cell receptor beta chains from one sample in a study of OX40 agonist ivuxolimab in advanced cancers. The repertoire was sequenced with immunoSEQ multiplex PCR; TCRdb's copy has only in-frame clones and lacks some. The sample lists around 61,000 clones, 82% occurring once. The material sequenced was CD4+ or CD8+ T cells sorted from blood, taken in a trial of the OX40 agonist ivuxolimab. These receptors were obtained from an adult with an advanced solid tumor such as melanoma, head and neck, liver or kidney cancer. CDR3s leave out the opening cysteine and the closing phenylalanine or tryptophan.

v_call cdr3_aa
TRBV28 ASRATGGKDQPQH
TRBV4-1 ASSQGGEGTGELF
TRBV7-8 ASSPGQGRDHRLKQF
TRBV5-1 ASSITSGTADNNEQF
TRBV10-1 ASSDPDLPTEAF